This TCR beta chain was identified during a study of control samples from healthy donors and cancer patients. V dropped 0 bases and J dropped 5 bases, with 7 bases sitting between them. Germline lookup yields CDR1 LGHNA and CDR2 YNFKEQ. CDR3 length: 13 amino acids. Measured with immunoSEQ multiplex PCR; TCRdb has only the in-frame clones, and not every one. This table holds 120,000 or so clones, roughly nine tenths found once. The TCR sequence derives from a man younger than 35 in good health. The gene calls are TRBV4-2 and TRBJ1-1; D is undetermined. The sequenced sample was blood. The CDR3 coding sequence is TGTGCCAGCAGCCAAGAGTGGAAAACTGAAGCTTTCTTT. Its translation is CASSQEWKTEAFF.